In its sample, the clone carrying this T cell receptor (beta chain) was seen many times. The data stem from a study of molecular identifiers for immune sequencing clone quantification. TCRdb recomputed calls from the PCR reads with MiXCR, one row per CDR3 protein. Among approximately 670,000 distinct CDR3 sequences listed, roughly 21% were seen once. The CDR3 contains 13 residues. After removal of 4 bases from V and 7 bases from J, the junction contained 3 bases not matched to a gene. Germline-derived CDR1 and CDR2 are SGHTA and FQGNSA. V gene TRBV7-2 combines with J gene TRBJ2-1, with 8 bases aligning to TRBD1. Sequenced input: naive CD8+ T cells from blood, with Jurkat cell RNA spiked in. Documented subset: FACS-sorted CD8+CD4-CCR7+CD45RA+ naive T cells. This clonotype was obtained from a human donor in good health. Some libraries in this study had Jurkat cell RNA spiked in. CDR3 sequence (DNA): TGTGCCAGCAGCTACAGGGGGAGGAATGAGCAGTTCTTC. This codes for CASSYRGRNEQFF.